This T cell receptor (beta chain) was sequenced during a study of OX40 agonist ivuxolimab in advanced cancers. Study-level background: Dose-escalation patients' cancers were hepatocellular carcinoma, melanoma, renal cell or head and neck cancer. General study findings and limits: Some of the nonresponding patients also showed low levels of normalized T-cell clonal expansion. No determination was made of the antigen specificity of the expanded peripheral T cells.

This CDR3 has 14 residues. Deletions cut 1 base from V and 9 bases from J, with 13 bases between. Per germline, CDR1 LGHNA and CDR2 YNFKEQ. The count of this clone is one. No antigen is known for it. Using immunoSEQ multiplex PCR, the repertoire was profiled, and TCRdb retains in-frame clones only, with some absent. The data contain some 87,000 clones, nearly 90% of them singletons. The chain employs TRBV4-2 and TRBJ2-1, with D perhaps TRBD2 (6 bases). The receptor comes from an adult with an advanced solid tumor such as melanoma, head and neck, liver or kidney cancer. The starting material was CD4+ or CD8+ T cells sorted from blood, obtained in a trial of the OX40 agonist ivuxolimab. In DNA, the CDR3 is TGTGCCAGCAGCCAAGTGGGCGGCGGGATTGAGCAGTTCTTC. This codes for CASSQVGGGIEQFF.